These 13 T cell receptor beta chains originate from one sample sequenced in a study of shared clonotypes between healthy human individuals. Libraries were prepared by immunoSEQ multiplex PCR; TCRdb keeps only in-frame clonotypes and omits some of them. Among about 2 million clones listed, around 95% were seen once. Sample: naive CD4+ T cells sorted from blood. The subset was: CD45RA+ positively selected. The source of these receptors is a young man in good health.

The V gene is TRBV18, the J gene TRBJ1-2; tentatively, D is TRBD1 (5 bases). Trimming took 0 bases from V and 7 from J, leaving 12 bases between them. Germline V gives CDR1 KGHSH, CDR2 LQKENI. This CDR3 is 14 amino acids long. As DNA, the CDR3 is TGTGCCAGCTCACCACCTAATTCAGGGTCTGGCTACACCTTC. It translates to CASSPPNSGSGYTF.

In this sample, this clone turned up a few times. CDR3 loop: CASSLLQNTEAFF. In DNA form, the CDR3 reads TGTGCCAGCAGTTTATTACAGAACACTGAAGCTTTCTTT. The chain links TRBV27 to TRBJ1-1, with D unresolved. CDR3 size: 13 residues. V lost 1 base, J lost 1 base, and 4 bases lay in between. The germline CDR1 and CDR2 sequences are MNHEY and SMNVEV (reference sequence).

V gene TRBV27 combines with J gene TRBJ1-2, with 9 bases matching TRBD1. Germline CDR1 MNHEY, CDR2 SMNVEV (reference sequence). The CDR3 has 14 residues. V shed 10 bases and J 5 bases; nucleotides not matched to a gene: 11. The CDR3 loop reads CANSTGGPPYGYTF. CDR3 in DNA: TGTGCCAACTCGACAGGGGGACCCCCTTATGGCTACACCTTC.

The chain recombines TRBV4-1 with TRBJ2-5; D is perhaps TRBD2 (6 bases). Germline loops: CDR1 MGHRA, CDR2 YSYEKL. V lost 0 bases to trimming and J lost 3 bases, with 14 bases between them. CDR3 size: 16 residues. The chain's CDR3 is CASSQDGSGNKETQYF. CDR3 in DNA: TGCGCCAGCAGCCAAGATGGTAGCGGAAACAAAGAGACCCAGTACTTC.

The gene calls are TRBV5-4 and TRBJ2-1, with D tentatively TRBD2 (6 bases). Germline CDR1 SGHNT, CDR2 YYREEE (reference sequence). The CDR3 spans 13 residues. V was pared by 3 bases and J by 7 bases, with 11 bases between. For the CDR3, the DNA is TGTGCCAGCAGCTCGGGAGCGGTTAATGAGCAGTTCTTC. Its translation: CASSSGAVNEQFF.

This clone was detected once. Distinct nucleotide sequences in the sample also encode this CDR3. The chain carries TRBV9 and TRBJ2-5, with 7 bases matching TRBD1. The CDR3 has 13 residues. Unmatched junction bases numbered 1, after V lost 2 bases and J lost 3 bases. Germline V lookup: CDR1 SGDLS, CDR2 YYNGEE. The CDR3 DNA follows: TGTGCCAGCAGCGTGACAGGGAAAGAGACCCAGTACTTC. This codes for CASSVTGKETQYF.

This clone has a single count. The chain recombines TRBV6-1 with TRBJ1-2; possibly TRBD1 for D (6 bases). The germline V gene encodes CDR1 MNHNS and CDR2 SASEGT. This CDR3 comprises 12 residues. The V end lost 5 bases, the J end lost 8 bases, and 12 bases lay between the germline ends. The CDR3 bases are TGTGCCAGCAGTACAGGGAATTTGGGCTACACCTTC. Its protein is CASSTGNLGYTF.

This chain connects TRBV4-2 to TRBJ1-1; D might be TRBD1 (5 bases). V was shortened by 1 base and J by 7 bases, with 10 bases between the two germline ends. The germline V gene has CDR1 LGHNA and CDR2 YNFKEQ. The CDR3 is 13 residues long. CDR3 amino acids: CASSQGTYDEAFF. Written as DNA, the CDR3 is TGTGCCAGCAGCCAAGGGACATACGATGAAGCTTTCTTT.

The chain couples TRBV5-1 to TRBJ1-2; no clear D. The CDR3 consists of 14 residues. Between the trimmed V and J ends, which lost 0 bases and 3 bases, there was a span of 9 bases. Germline V lookup: CDR1 SGHRS, CDR2 YFSETQ. The CDR3 loop reads CASSLAPTDYGYTF. For the CDR3, the DNA is TGCGCCAGCAGCTTGGCCCCGACGGACTATGGCTACACCTTC.

Here the CDR3 DNA reads TGCGCCAGCAGCTTGGAGGCGGGATATAATGAAAAACTGTTTTTT. It is translated as CASSLEAGYNEKLFF. The rearrangement links TRBV5-1 to TRBJ1-4; D gene unclear. Germline CDR1 SGHRS, CDR2 YFSETQ. This CDR3 spans 15 amino acids. V was pared by 0 bases and J by 4 bases, with 10 bases between.

This chain connects TRBV6-1 to TRBJ2-3, with D hard to call. The V gene's germline CDR1 is MNHNS and CDR2 SASEGT. CDR3 length: 11 residues. Trimming left V 8 bases short and J 8 bases short, with 11 bases between. CDR3 sequence: CASLHPGTQYF. The DNA for the CDR3 is TGTGCCAGCCTCCACCCCGGTACGCAGTATTTT.

The V gene is TRBV25-1, the J gene TRBJ2-1; 9 bases line up with TRBD1. With 4 bases clipped from V and 9 bases from J, the junction kept 10 bases outside the gene matches. The CDR3 contains 15 residues. From germline, CDR1 is MGHDK and CDR2 SYGVNS. In nucleotides, the CDR3 is TGTGCCAGCAGTGCCCGGGACAGGGCTTTGAGTGAGCAGTTCTTC. It encodes CASSARDRALSEQFF.

This chain connects TRBV10-3 to TRBJ2-2, with unresolved D. This CDR3 is built from 13 residues. V lost 10 bases, J lost 2 bases, and 11 bases lay in between. Germline V lookup: CDR1 ENHRY, CDR2 SYGVKD. The CDR3 nucleotides are TGTGCCACCTATGAGGCCAACACCGGGGAGCTGTTTTTT. It specifies CATYEANTGELFF.